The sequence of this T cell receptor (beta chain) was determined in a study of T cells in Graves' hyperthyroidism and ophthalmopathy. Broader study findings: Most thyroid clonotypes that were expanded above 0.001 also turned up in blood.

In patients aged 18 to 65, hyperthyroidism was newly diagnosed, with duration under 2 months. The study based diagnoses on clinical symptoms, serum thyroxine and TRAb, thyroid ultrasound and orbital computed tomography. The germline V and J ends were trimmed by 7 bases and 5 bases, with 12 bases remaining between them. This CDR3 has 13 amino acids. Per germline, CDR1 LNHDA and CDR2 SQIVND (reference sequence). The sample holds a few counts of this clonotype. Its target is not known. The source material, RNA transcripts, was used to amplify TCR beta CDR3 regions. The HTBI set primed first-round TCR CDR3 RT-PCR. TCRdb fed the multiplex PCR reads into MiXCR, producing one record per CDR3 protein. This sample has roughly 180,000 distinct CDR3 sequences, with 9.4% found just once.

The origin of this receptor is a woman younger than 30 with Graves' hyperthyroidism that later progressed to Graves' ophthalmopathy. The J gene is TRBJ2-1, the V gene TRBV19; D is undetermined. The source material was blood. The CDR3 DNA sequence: TGTGCCAGTATCCGGGCAGGAAACAATGAGCAGTTCTTC. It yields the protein CASIRAGNNEQFF.